The T cell receptor (beta chain) under discussion was sequenced for a study of Tregs in tolerant kidney transplant recipients. Study background: Mixed chimerism was transient after nonmyeloablative marrow transplants from related graft donors.

The repertoire was sequenced with immunoSEQ multiplex PCR; TCRdb's copy has only in-frame clones and lacks some. In the table there are 9,500 to 12,000 clones, around nine tenths of which are singletons. Findings and caveats of the study: Biological reproducibility was not directly addressed in this study.

To note about this clone: Antigen unknown.

This CDR3 region has 16 residues. Germline CDR1 SGHTA, CDR2 FQGNSA. V was cut by 5 bases and J by 0 bases, with 16 bases left in between. Here the sequenced sample was Tregs from blood cultured with allogeneic cells, taken before the transplant. This receptor was obtained from a human patient who received a combined kidney and bone marrow transplant. The V call is TRBV7-2, the J call TRBJ1-1; unclear D gene. Here the CDR3 DNA reads TGTGCCAGCAGCCCCCCCTATGCTTTCATGAACACTGAAGCTTTCTTT. Translation: CASSPPYAFMNTEAFF.